The next 30 T cell receptor beta chains were all read from a single sample in a study of PD-1 blockade in classical Hodgkin lymphoma. Sample time point: cycle 4 day 1 (C4D1), after less than 7 weeks of nivolumab. All the patients suffered relapse after autologous stem cell transplantation, and brentuximab vedotin exposure differed. Assay used: immunoSEQ multiplex PCR; TCRdb lists only in-frame clones, some missing. The sample yields about 24,000 clones, roughly 80% seen once. Material: peripheral blood mononuclear cells (PBMCs), obtained before the fourth cycle of nivolumab. These receptors came from a human donor with classical Hodgkin lymphoma.

V and J are TRBV15 and TRBJ2-7; D gene uncertain. Deletions cut 1 base from V and 1 base from J, with 8 bases between. Germline CDR1 is LNHNV and CDR2 is YYDKDF (reference sequence). This CDR3 has 14 amino acids. This chain's CDR3 is CATSRGTRSYEQYF. CDR3 coding DNA: TGTGCCACCAGCAGAGGGACCAGATCCTACGAGCAGTACTTC.

J is TRBJ2-2 and V is TRBV14, with 9 nucleotides matching TRBD1. The CDR3 totals 15 residues. CDR1 and CDR2 from the germline V gene are SGHDN and FVKESK. After removal of 2 bases from V and 5 bases from J, the junction contained 3 bases not matched to a gene. As DNA, the CDR3 is TGTGCCAGCAGCCAAACAGGGGGCAGGACCGGGGAGCTGTTTTTT. Its translation is CASSQTGGRTGELFF. Complete variable domain (other parts from reference TRBV14 and TRBJ2-2): EAGVTQFPSHSVIEKGQTVTLRCDPISGHDNLYWYRRVMGKEIKFLLHFVKESKQDESGMPNNRFLAERTGGTYSTLKVQPAELEDSGVYFCASSQTGGRTGELFFGEGSRLTVL.

This clone was picked up a small number of times. This chain links TRBV9 with TRBJ2-1; 9 nucleotides agree with TRBD2. J lost 0 bases, V lost 0 bases, and 7 bases had no gene match. The CDR3 covers 18 residues. Germline values: CDR1 SGDLS, CDR2 YYNGEE. CDR3 nucleotide sequence: TGTGCCAGCAGCGTAGGGCTAGCGGGAAGAGTCTCCTACAATGAGCAGTTCTTC. Its protein product is CASSVGLAGRVSYNEQFF.

About this clone itself: Germline and junction disagree at one end, which may indicate a read error. The chain combines TRBV5-1 with TRBJ2-5, with 7 positions matching TRBD1. Germline-derived CDR1 and CDR2 are SGHRS and YFSETQ. This CDR3 comprises 13 residues. CDR3 DNA: TGCGCCAGCACCTTGGGACAGAAAGAGACCCAGTACTTC. Its protein product is CASTLGQKETQYF.

V gene TRBV27 combines with J gene TRBJ2-3, with 9 bases matching TRBD1. The germline V gene encodes CDR1 MNHEY and CDR2 SMNVEV (reference sequence). The trim removed 5 bases at V and 4 bases at J, leaving 7 bases unmatched. This CDR3 is built from 15 residues. In DNA form, the CDR3 reads TGTGCCAGCAGTGCTTCCCGGGACAGGGCAGATACGCAGTATTTT. Protein sequence: CASSASRDRADTQYF.

The V call is TRBV10-3, the J call TRBJ2-1; 7 bases are a match to TRBD1. The length of the CDR3 is 14 residues. V dropped 5 bases and J dropped 12; count of bases not matched to a gene: 13. Germline V lookup: CDR1 ENHRY, CDR2 SYGVKD. The CDR3 DNA sequence: TGTGCCATCAGTATGACAGGGTTCGGGGATCGGCAGTTCTTC. This codes for CAISMTGFGDRQFF.

This chain uses TRBV5-4 with TRBJ2-2, with 8 bases aligning to TRBD2. This CDR3 region has 16 residues. The V gene end was trimmed by 4 bases and the J gene end by 7 bases; junction bases not matched to a gene: 12. Germline loops: CDR1 SGHNT, CDR2 YYREEE (reference sequence). CDR3 sequence (DNA): TGTGCCAGCAGCAGCAACGGCGGGGGGTTTAACGGGGAGCTGTTTTTT. Translating gives CASSSNGGGFNGELFF. The whole variable domain, remainder taken from reference TRBV5-4 and TRBJ2-2, is ETGVTQSPTHLIKTRGQQVTLRCSSQSGHNTVSWYQQALGQGPQFIFQYYREEENGRGNFPPRFSGLQFPNYSSELNVNALELDDSALYLCASSSNGGGFNGELFFGEGSRLTVL.

This clone has a single count. J is TRBJ2-3 and V is TRBV9; the match to TRBD1 covers 7 bases. CDR3 size: 16 residues. The V gene's germline CDR1 is SGDLS and CDR2 YYNGEE. V gave up 0 bases and J gave up 5 bases; unmatched junction bases: 9. CDR3 region: CASSVDKGAGIDTQYF. The CDR3, as DNA: TGTGCCAGCAGCGTAGATAAGGGGGCTGGAATAGATACGCAGTATTTT. Filled out from reference TRBV9 and TRBJ2-3, the complete variable domain reads DSGVTQTPKHLITATGQRVTLRCSPRSGDLSVYWYQQSLDQGLQFLIQYYNGEERAKGNILERFSAQQFPDLHSELNLSSLELGDSALYFCASSVDKGAGIDTQYFGPGTRLTVL.

The chain has TRBV11-2 and TRBJ2-2; a possible D gene is TRBD2 (6 bases). The CDR3 extends over 16 amino acids. Germline V lookup: CDR1 SGHAT, CDR2 FQNNGV. The V end lost 1 base, the J end lost 2 bases, and 11 bases lay between the germline ends. CDR3 nucleotides: TGTGCCAGCAGCTTAGGGACTATCAGAAACACCGGGGAGCTGTTTTTT. This translates into CASSLGTIRNTGELFF.

V is TRBV2 and J is TRBJ1-5, with 7 bases aligning to TRBD1. The V and J ends lost 3 bases and 10 bases, in that order; junction bases with no gene match: 9. Germline CDR1 is SNHLY and CDR2 is FYNNEI. This CDR3 has 14 amino acids. CDR3 in DNA: TGTGCCAGCAGTGACGAACAGGGGTTAACTCCCCAGCATTTT. Translating it yields CASSDEQGLTPQHF.

DNA of the CDR3: TGTGCCAGCAGCTCCAATAGGGCCGGGGAGCTGTTTTTT. It encodes CASSSNRAGELFF. The gene calls are TRBV7-7 and TRBJ2-2; no definite D call. CDR1 is SSHAT and CDR2 is FNYEAQ in the germline V gene (reference sequence). The CDR3 runs to 13 residues. Trimming removed 4 bases from V and 6 bases from J, with 9 bases in between.

The table lists this clone with a few counts. The chain recombines TRBV9 with TRBJ2-2, with D hard to call. V was shortened by 0 bases and J by 5 bases, with 14 bases between the two germline ends. This CDR3 spans 16 amino acids. CDR1 SGDLS and CDR2 YYNGEE come from the germline V gene. The CDR3 nucleotides are TGTGCCAGCAGCGTAGCAGCATCCGGACGAACCGGGGAGCTGTTTTTT. Translating gives CASSVAASGRTGELFF.

This chain joins TRBV4-1 and TRBJ2-7, with TRBD2 identical over 10 bases. CDR3 length equals 15 residues. Germline V gene sequence: CDR1 MGHRA, CDR2 YSYEKL. Trimming cost V 5 bases and J 4 bases; bases outside gene matches: 8. The CDR3 loop is CASSASGGASYEQYF. The CDR3 DNA sequence: TGCGCCAGCAGCGCTAGCGGGGGAGCTAGTTACGAGCAGTACTTC.

This clone turned up a few times. V is TRBV9 and J is TRBJ2-1; 7 bases align to TRBD2. The J segment lost 15 bases and the V segment lost 5 bases, leaving 11 bases of the junction unmatched. Looked up from germline, CDR1 is SGDLS and CDR2 is YYNGEE. The CDR3 has 12 amino acids. This chain's CDR3 is CASSTGGLGRFF. In DNA form, the CDR3 reads TGTGCCAGCAGTACCGGGGGGTTAGGGCGGTTCTTC. Full variable domain (rest looked up from reference TRBV9 and TRBJ2-1): DSGVTQTPKHLITATGQRVTLRCSPRSGDLSVYWYQQSLDQGLQFLIQYYNGEERAKGNILERFSAQQFPDLHSELNLSSLELGDSALYFCASSTGGLGRFFGPGTRLTVL.

CDR3 bases: TGTGCCAGCACCCCTGCAACTAATGAAAAACTGTTTTTT. This translates into CASTPATNEKLFF. This chain uses TRBV2 with TRBJ1-4; no definite D call. Germline-derived CDR1 and CDR2 are SNHLY and FYNNEI. The CDR3 covers 13 residues. Trimming removed 7 bases from V and 0 bases from J, with 6 bases in between.

This chain uses TRBV5-1 with TRBJ2-5; TRBD2 is a possible D gene (5 bases). The CDR3 has 16 amino acids. CDR1 is SGHRS and CDR2 is YFSETQ in the germline V gene. V lost 0 bases and J lost 2, with 14 bases in between. For the CDR3, the DNA is TGCGCCAGCAGCTTGGGGCTGAGGAGCGGTCAAGAGACCCAGTACTTC. It encodes CASSLGLRSGQETQYF.

V usage is TRBV6-5 and J usage is TRBJ2-1, with 7 nucleotides matching TRBD1. The V gene end was trimmed by 6 bases and the J gene end by 9 bases; junction bases not matched to a gene: 5. The germline V gene has CDR1 MNHEY and CDR2 SVGAGI. The CDR3 is 12 amino acids. CDR3 region: CASRDSGGEQFF. The DNA for the CDR3 is TGTGCCAGCAGGGACTCAGGGGGTGAGCAGTTCTTC.

This sequence joins TRBV4-3 and TRBJ2-7, with 9 bases that match TRBD1. The CDR3 runs to 15 residues. In germline, CDR1 is LGHNA, CDR2 YSLEER. V shed 2 bases, J shed 3 bases, and the junction held 5 bases outside the gene matches. The CDR3 coding sequence is TGCGCCAGCAGCCAACATCCGGGACAGGGCTACGAGCAGTACTTC. It yields the protein CASSQHPGQGYEQYF.

The CDR3 DNA is TGTGCCAGCAGCTTGTGGCGGGGGGTAGGGGAGCAGTACTTC. Translation gives CASSLWRGVGEQYF. The chain couples TRBV11-2 to TRBJ2-7; TRBD2 matches 8 bases. Germline V gene data show CDR1 as SGHAT and CDR2 as FQNNGV. The ends lost 3 bases at V and 7 bases at J; junction bases unmatched: 8. This CDR3 spans 14 amino acids.

J is TRBJ2-1 and V is TRBV30; TRBD2 aligns across 8 bases. The CDR3 length is 14 residues. With 1 base clipped from V and 4 bases from J, the junction kept 3 bases outside the gene matches. Germline V gene data show CDR1 as GTSNPN and CDR2 as SVGIG (reference sequence). This CDR3 is CAWSAGGLYNEQFF. As DNA, the CDR3 is TGTGCCTGGAGTGCGGGGGGGTTATACAATGAGCAGTTCTTC.

The rearrangement links TRBV7-2 to TRBJ2-1; the D is unclear. Trimming stripped 6 bases from V and 0 bases from J, with 12 bases between. The V gene's germline CDR1 is SGHTA and CDR2 FQGNSA. This CDR3 is built from 15 residues. The CDR3 region is CASRRNPSSYNEQFF. The CDR3 nucleotides are TGTGCCAGCAGGAGAAACCCGAGCTCCTACAATGAGCAGTTCTTC.

V usage is TRBV14 and J usage is TRBJ2-3; 16 positions agree with TRBD2. Germline trimming cut 2 bases from V and 4 bases from J; bases unmatched to any gene: 6. In germline, CDR1 is SGHDN, CDR2 FVKESK. The length of the CDR3 is 18 residues. The CDR3: CASSQKGLAGGPSDTQYF. DNA for the CDR3: TGTGCCAGCAGCCAAAAGGGACTAGCGGGAGGGCCGTCAGATACGCAGTATTTT.

This clone was seen more than once but under ten times. The chain recombines TRBV6-5 with TRBJ2-7; 8 bases are shared with TRBD2. The CDR3 spans 16 residues. Unmatched junction bases numbered 9, after V lost 2 bases and J lost 3 bases. CDR1 is MNHEY, CDR2 SVGAGI, per germline. CDR3 protein: CASSYSASGSGYEQYF. CDR3 DNA sequence: TGTGCCAGCAGTTACAGTGCCAGCGGGAGTGGCTACGAGCAGTACTTC.

The chain links TRBV5-6 to TRBJ2-2, with D maybe TRBD2 (5 bases). From germline, CDR1 is SGHDT and CDR2 YYEEEE. The length of the CDR3 is 14 residues. V lost 4 bases and J lost 6, with 13 bases in between. CDR3 in amino acids: CASSTGPGAGELFF. CDR3 bases: TGTGCCAGCAGCACCGGACCCGGGGCCGGGGAGCTGTTTTTT.

This chain connects TRBV6-5 to TRBJ2-7; D might be TRBD2 (6 bases). With 8 bases removed from V and 6 bases from J, the gap between germline ends came to 11 bases. Germline lookup yields CDR1 MNHEY and CDR2 SVGAGI. The CDR3 has 11 amino acids. CDR3 bases: TGTGCCAGCTCCTGGGGAGGCGAGCAGTACTTC. Its protein product is CASSWGGEQYF.

The rearrangement links TRBV28 to TRBJ2-7; D is perhaps TRBD2 (5 bases). This CDR3 is 16 amino acids long. CDR1 and CDR2 from the germline V gene are MDHEN and SYDVKM. Trimming shortened V by 2 bases and J by 1 base, and 15 bases separated the two germline ends. The CDR3 protein is CASSLVKGLESYEQYF. The CDR3 DNA is TGTGCCAGCAGTTTAGTAAAAGGACTGGAATCCTACGAGCAGTACTTC. The entire variable domain, with the rest obtained from reference TRBV28 and TRBJ2-7, is as follows: DVKVTQSSRYLVKRTGEKVFLECVQDMDHENMFWYRQDPGLGLRLIYFSYDVKMKEKGDIPEGYSVSREKKERFSLILESASTNQTSMYLCASSLVKGLESYEQYFGPGTRLTVT.

The chain employs TRBV11-2 and TRBJ2-1; D call uncertain. Germline V gene sequence: CDR1 SGHAT, CDR2 FQNNGV. V lost 6 bases and J 9 bases, leaving 12 bases between the germline ends. CDR3 size: 12 residues. The CDR3 sequence: CASSSSMVEQFF. CDR3 nucleotide sequence: TGTGCCAGCAGTTCCAGTATGGTTGAGCAGTTCTTC.

The J gene is TRBJ1-5, the V gene TRBV6-1; D not resolved. Germline V gene lookup returns CDR1 MNHNS and CDR2 SASEGT. The CDR3 sequence is 13 residues long. V dropped 4 bases and J dropped 5 bases, with 9 bases sitting between them. The CDR3 nucleotides read TGTGCCAGCAGTGTTTGGGGAGATCAGCCCCAGCATTTT. It yields the protein CASSVWGDQPQHF.

The CDR3 reads CASSPWAGGETQYF. The CDR3 region has the DNA TGTGCCAGCTCACCATGGGCGGGAGGAGAGACCCAGTACTTC. The rearrangement joins TRBV18 to TRBJ2-5; 8 nucleotides match TRBD2. Germline values: CDR1 KGHSH, CDR2 LQKENI. Trimming cost V 2 bases and J 4 bases; bases outside gene matches: 3. The CDR3 covers 14 residues.

The chain carries TRBV7-3 and TRBJ1-2; 9 bases match TRBD1. V lost 4 bases, J lost 6 bases, and 3 bases stayed unmatched. CDR3 length equals 13 residues. Germline V lookup: CDR1 SGHTA, CDR2 FQGTGA. In DNA, the CDR3 is TGTGCCAGCAGCTACGGGACAGGGAATGGCTACACCTTC. It yields the protein CASSYGTGNGYTF.